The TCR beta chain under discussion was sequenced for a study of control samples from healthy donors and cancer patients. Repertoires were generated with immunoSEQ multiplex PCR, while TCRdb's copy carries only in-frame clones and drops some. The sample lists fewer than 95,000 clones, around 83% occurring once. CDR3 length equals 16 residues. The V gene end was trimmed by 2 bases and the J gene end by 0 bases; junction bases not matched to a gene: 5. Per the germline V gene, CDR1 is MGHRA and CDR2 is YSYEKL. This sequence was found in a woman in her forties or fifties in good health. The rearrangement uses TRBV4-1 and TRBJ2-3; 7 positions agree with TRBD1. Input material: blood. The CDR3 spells CASSQQDRPSTDTQYF. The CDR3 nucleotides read TGCGCCAGCAGCCAACAGGACAGGCCGAGCACAGATACGCAGTATTTT.